This T cell receptor beta chain was identified in a study of blood T cell repertoires in COVID-19. Across the whole study: Donors in the United States, Italy and Spain gave samples during acute or convalescent COVID-19. PBMCs, B-cell-depleted T cells, or T cells provided the cDNA or gDNA that made up the material.

In the original processing: Scientists estimated how many nucleated cells there were by amplifying reference gene primers. This table comes from immunoSEQ multiplex PCR, and its TCRdb copy is limited to in-frame clones, with some not included. That table supplies the V and J calls and clone size; D and trimming were determined from the DNA. This table has about 230,000 clones, 84% appearing once. J gave up 9 bases and V 6 bases, and 4 bases lay outside the gene matches. CDR3 length: 12 residues. The V gene's germline CDR1 is MNHEY and CDR2 SVGEGT. Source material: peripheral blood. The receptor's source is a middle-aged man who had recovered from COVID-19. V and J are TRBV6-2 or TRBV6-3 and TRBJ2-1, with 8 bases fitting TRBD2. The CDR3 DNA reads TGTGCCAGCAGCAAACTAGCGGCTGAGCAGTTCTTC. Translation: CASSKLAAEQFF.